This T cell receptor beta chain was captured by sequencing in a study of blood T cell repertoires in COVID-19. Across the whole study: PBMCs, B-cell-depleted T cells, or T cells provided the cDNA or gDNA that made up the material.

Source study methods: Amplification of reference gene primers provided the estimated nucleated cell counts. Sequencing was performed with immunoSEQ multiplex PCR; in TCRdb, only in-frame clones are kept and a portion is missing. The DNA gave D and trimming, while V, J and clone size come from that table. The sample contains more than 150,000 clones, less than 90% of which appear only once. Input material: peripheral blood. This receptor was obtained from a woman in her seventies with acute or convalescent COVID-19.

In nucleotides, the CDR3 is TGTGCCAGCAGCTTGTTCTCTGAAGCTTTCTTT. Translation: CASSLFSEAFF. The chain combines TRBV5-8 with TRBJ1-1; D is unclear. The length of the CDR3 is 11 residues. In germline, CDR1 is SGHTS, CDR2 YDEGEE. Trimming took off 1 base at V and 6 bases at J, with 4 bases between the two ends.